Each of the 13 T cell receptor beta chains below was sequenced from the same sample in a study of Graves' ophthalmopathy and Graves' hyperthyroidism. Beta-chain TCR CDR3 regions were amplified from RNA transcripts. HTBI-primed first-round RT-PCR preceded second-round multiplex PCR. MiXCR, applied by TCRdb to the multiplex PCR reads, yields one record per CDR3 protein. The table has a few hundred thousand distinct CDR3 sequences, roughly 39% seen once. The sample comprised peripheral blood or thyroid tissue (not recorded which). All receptors derive from an adult man with Graves' hyperthyroidism.

A few counts support this clonotype. The chain recombines TRBV19 with TRBJ1-5, with 9 bases lining up with TRBD1. Trimming cost V 5 bases and J 0 bases; bases outside gene matches: 2. Per germline, CDR1 LNHDA and CDR2 SQIVND (reference sequence). This CDR3 spans 15 amino acids. DNA of the CDR3: TGTGCCAGTAGTGTGGACAGGGGTAGCAATCAGCCCCAGCATTTT. Amino acid sequence: CASSVDRGSNQPQHF. Combining the CDR3 with reference TRBV19 and TRBJ1-5 gives the whole variable domain DGGITQSPKYLFRKEGQNVTLSCEQNLNHDAMYWYRQDPGQGLRLIYYSQIVNDFQKGDIAEGYSVSREKKESFPLTVTSAQKNPTAFYLCASSVDRGSNQPQHFGDGTRLSIL.

This clonotype was found many times. As DNA, the CDR3 is TGCGCCAGCAGCCAAGTGAGGCCAGGCGCCTACGAGCAGTACTTC. Protein sequence: CASSQVRPGAYEQYF. V gene TRBV4-1 combines with J gene TRBJ2-7; the D is unclear. The CDR3 is 15 residues long. From germline, CDR1 is MGHRA and CDR2 YSYEKL. Trimming took off 1 base at V and 2 bases at J, with 12 bases between the two ends.

The chain is built from TRBV30 and TRBJ1-2; D remains ambiguous. From germline, CDR1 is GTSNPN and CDR2 SVGIG (reference sequence). This CDR3 is built from 14 residues. V lost 3 bases, J lost 7 bases, and 18 bases lay in between. CDR3 region: CAWSRLRFSPGYTF. The CDR3 coding sequence is TGTGCCTGGAGCAGACTTAGATTCAGTCCTGGCTACACCTTC.

This clonotype was picked up one time. V and J are TRBV20-1 and TRBJ2-2, with D possibly matching TRBD2 (6 bases). Trimming left V 4 bases short and J 3 bases short, with 18 bases between. The CDR3 consists of 16 residues. The germline gives CDR1 DFQATT, CDR2 SNEGSKA (reference sequence). This CDR3 is CSANDQGGTYTGELFF. CDR3 coding DNA: TGCAGTGCTAATGACCAAGGCGGGACTTACACCGGGGAGCTGTTTTTT.

This clonotype was counted ten times or more. In DNA form, the CDR3 reads TGTGCCACCAGTGATTTGAGGACAGCTGGGAGAGAGACCCAGTACTTC. Encoded protein: CATSDLRTAGRETQYF. The rearrangement links TRBV24-1 to TRBJ2-5, with D possibly matching TRBD1 (6 bases). The V and J ends lost 0 bases and 4 bases respectively, with 14 bases between them. Looked up from germline, CDR1 is KGHDR and CDR2 is SFDVKD. This CDR3 is built from 16 residues.

CDR3 amino acids: CSFTSGRGYNEKLFF. DNA of the CDR3: TGCAGCTTCACTAGCGGGAGAGGGTACAATGAAAAACTGTTTTTT. This rearrangement joins TRBV29-1 to TRBJ1-4; D gene ambiguous. This CDR3 contains 15 residues. V lost 8 bases and J lost 5, with 21 bases in between. Germline values: CDR1 SQVTM, CDR2 ANQGSEA.

This clonotype appeared once. This could be a read error, since a much larger clone is one nucleotide away. The chain is built from TRBV20-1 and TRBJ2-5, with 14 positions matching TRBD2. J lost 5 bases, V lost 5 bases, and 7 bases had no gene match. The CDR3 runs to 15 residues. Germline CDR1 DFQATT, CDR2 SNEGSKA (reference sequence). This chain's CDR3 is CSAVLTSGGVETQYF. DNA of the CDR3: TGCAGTGCTGTACTGACTAGCGGGGGGGTGGAGACCCAGTACTTC.

This clonotype was observed at least ten times. V is TRBV10-3 and J is TRBJ2-7; 9 nucleotides line up with TRBD1. CDR1 is ENHRY and CDR2 is SYGVKD in the germline V gene. The CDR3 has 14 residues. Trimming removed 10 bases from V and 6 bases from J; junction bases left unmatched: 13. The CDR3 coding sequence is TGTGCCACCACCGCGCCGGGACAGGGAACCGAGCAGTACTTC. Encoded protein: CATTAPGQGTEQYF.

This clonotype appeared many times. The chain couples TRBV12-3 or TRBV12-4 to TRBJ1-2; no clear D gene. The CDR3 sequence is 13 residues long. Trimming stripped 5 bases from V and 5 bases from J, with 12 bases between. This CDR3 reads CASSPKREYGYTF. The CDR3 coding sequence is TGTGCCAGCAGTCCTAAGCGGGAATATGGCTACACCTTC.

This clonotype occurred many times. This sequence joins TRBV24-1 and TRBJ1-5; D is possibly TRBD1 (6 bases). The CDR3 extends over 14 amino acids. Germline V gives CDR1 KGHDR, CDR2 SFDVKD. V lost 6 bases and J 5 bases, leaving 13 bases between the germline ends. Written as DNA, the CDR3 is TGTGCCACCAGTTCGGGGGGCCCTGATCAGCCCCAGCATTTT. Amino acids: CATSSGGPDQPQHF.

Concerning this clonotype itself: In this CDR3 the conserved last residue, phenylalanine or tryptophan, is missing, so a read error is likely. It is unclear where the CDR3 begins or ends on the DNA, so no DNA is shown, and the CDR3 is as TCRdb lists it. The rearrangement links TRBV24-1 to TRBJ2-6. CDR1 and CDR2 from the germline V gene are KGHDR and SFDVKD. From its first to its last residue, the CDR3 has 16 amino acids. The CDR3 protein is CATSDPSRAGANVLAL.

This clonotype was seen a few times. For the CDR3, the DNA is TGTGCCAGCAGCCTTGGACCGTTCTCTGGAAACACCATATATTTT. As protein: CASSLGPFSGNTIYF. V gene TRBV12-3 or TRBV12-4 combines with J gene TRBJ1-3; no definite D call. Deletions cut 6 bases from V and 0 bases from J, with 12 bases between. This CDR3 region has 15 residues.

This clonotype occurred a few times. The CDR3 does not close with the conserved phenylalanine or tryptophan, likely indicating a read error. The V gene is TRBV5-4, the J gene TRBJ1-1; no firm D call. Germline V lookup: CDR1 SGHNT, CDR2 YYREEE (reference sequence). This CDR3 is built from 13 residues. V was clipped by 1 base and J by 3 bases, with 7 bases between them. The CDR3 DNA follows: TGTGCCAGCAGCTTGTTCTGGGACACTGAAGCTTTCATT. Translation: CASSLFWDTEAFI.